This entry lists 30 T cell receptor beta chains sequenced from one sample in a study of blood T cells in healthy people across ages. The second PCR ran about 7 to 12 cycles with a sample-barcoded 5' primer and J-beta primers. TCRdb called the 5' RACE reads again in MiXCR, with one record for every CDR3 protein. This table has a few hundred thousand distinct CDR3 sequences, 27% appearing once. Material for sequencing was blood. These receptors originate from a woman in her 70s in good health.

In this sample, this clonotype turned up a few times. The genes are TRBV5-1 and TRBJ1-2; D gene uncertain. The CDR3 loop spans 14 amino acids. Germline V gene data show CDR1 as SGHRS and CDR2 as YFSETQ. Trimming left V 0 bases short and J 6 bases short, with 12 bases between. The CDR3 bases are TGCGCCAGCAGCTTGGAAGGGTGGGAGGATGGCTACACCTTC. This gives the protein CASSLEGWEDGYTF.

This clonotype was recorded a few times. CDR3 DNA: TGTGCCAGCAGCTTAGCCGGGACAGGAGTAGCCAAAAACATTCAGTACTTC. Translation gives CASSLAGTGVAKNIQYF. The chain recombines TRBV11-3 with TRBJ2-4; 8 bases are shared with TRBD1. Germline values: CDR1 SGHNT, CDR2 YENEEA. The trim removed 1 base at V and 0 bases at J, leaving 5 bases unmatched. The CDR3 covers 17 residues.

CDR3 DNA sequence: TGTGCCAGCAGCTACAGTCTGTATCAGCCCCAGCATTTT. This encodes CASSYSLYQPQHF. The chain is built from TRBV7-2 and TRBJ1-5; D gene unclear. The CDR3 extends over 13 amino acids. Germline V lookup: CDR1 SGHTA, CDR2 FQGNSA. Trimming took 4 bases from V and 5 from J, leaving 9 bases between them.

In DNA, the CDR3 is TGTGCCAGCAGCTCTCATTACAGGGACACTGAAGCTTTCTTT. This codes for CASSSHYRDTEAFF. V usage is TRBV7-8 and J usage is TRBJ1-1; perhaps TRBD1 as D (6 bases). Germline V gene sequence: CDR1 SGHVS, CDR2 FQNEAQ. The V end was cut by 4 bases, the J end by 3 bases, with 12 bases between. The CDR3 sequence is 14 residues long.

This clonotype has just a few counts. The junction departs from germline at one end; a sequencing error may be responsible. V and J are TRBV7-3 and TRBJ2-5; 7 bases fit TRBD1. Germline V CDR1 and CDR2: SGHTA, FQGTGA. CDR3 size: 13 residues. This CDR3 is CASSGGVGDRVWF. The DNA of the CDR3 is TGTGCCAGCAGCGGGGGCGTAGGTGACAGGGTATGGTTC.

About this clonotype itself: At one end the junction does not follow the germline gene, possibly because of a read error. The chain is built from TRBV3-1 and TRBJ2-5; TRBD2 aligns across 7 bases. From germline, CDR1 is LGHDT and CDR2 YNNKEL (reference sequence). The CDR3 is 17 residues long. Written as DNA, the CDR3 is TGTGCCGGCAGCCAAGTTGGACTAGGACCTTTGGGAGAGACCCAGTACTTC. This encodes CAGSQVGLGPLGETQYF.

The gene calls are TRBV7-2 and TRBJ2-7; D is possibly TRBD2 (5 bases). The CDR3 sequence is 14 residues long. Between the trimmed V and J ends, which lost 3 bases and 7 bases, there was a span of 16 bases. Germline values: CDR1 SGHTA, CDR2 FQGNSA. The CDR3 loop reads CASSFSRTSGEQYF. The CDR3 bases are TGTGCCAGCAGCTTTAGCAGAACCTCGGGGGAGCAGTACTTC.

This clonotype was seen more than once but under ten times. The V gene is TRBV3-1, the J gene TRBJ1-2, with no clear D. V was cut by 1 base and J by 4 bases, with 16 bases left in between. Germline loops: CDR1 LGHDT, CDR2 YNNKEL (reference sequence). The CDR3 covers 16 residues. CDR3 sequence (DNA): TGTGCCAGCAGCCAAGTGCGGGGTTCTGTTACCTATGGCTACACCTTC. Its protein product is CASSQVRGSVTYGYTF.

This clonotype was detected only a few times. The V and J genes are TRBV19 and TRBJ1-5; no definite D call. This CDR3 contains 17 residues. Germline assignment: CDR1 LNHDA and CDR2 SQIVND (reference sequence). Trimming cost V 3 bases and J 9 bases, with 24 bases left between them. The CDR3, as DNA: TGTGCCAGTAGTATGCCGGGCCTCAAAAGGGCCCATCGGCCCCAGCATTTT. This translates into CASSMPGLKRAHRPQHF.

J is TRBJ2-5 and V is TRBV6-1; 10 nucleotides match TRBD2. The J segment lost 4 bases and the V segment lost 1 base, leaving 15 bases of the junction unmatched. Germline V gene sequence: CDR1 MNHNS, CDR2 SASEGT. This CDR3 spans 19 amino acids. This chain's CDR3 is CASSEGGTSGARPGETQYF. CDR3 bases: TGTGCCAGCAGTGAAGGGGGAACTAGCGGGGCTCGCCCTGGAGAGACCCAGTACTTC.

The V gene is TRBV4-3, the J gene TRBJ2-2, with 10 bases aligning to TRBD1. This CDR3 is built from 16 residues. V lost 4 bases to trimming and J lost 2 bases; unmatched junction nucleotides: 4. The germline gives CDR1 LGHNA, CDR2 YSLEER. The DNA of the CDR3 is TGCGCCAGCAGCCGTCGACAGGGGGCCAACACCGGGGAGCTGTTTTTT. Translation: CASSRRQGANTGELFF.

The chain employs TRBV19 and TRBJ2-3; TRBD2 matches 9 bases. Looked up from germline, CDR1 is LNHDA and CDR2 is SQIVND (reference sequence). The length of the CDR3 is 14 residues. Germline trimming cut 10 bases from V and 7 bases from J; bases unmatched to any gene: 12. The CDR3 coding sequence is TGTGCCACACAACCGGGACTAGCACTTTATACGCAGTATTTT. Amino acids: CATQPGLALYTQYF.

This CDR3 reads CASSSPKRGGDNEQFF. The DNA of the CDR3 is TGTGCCAGCAGCTCCCCGAAGCGGGGGGGCGACAATGAGCAGTTCTTC. The chain recombines TRBV9 with TRBJ2-1; 10 positions agree with TRBD2. The germline gives CDR1 SGDLS, CDR2 YYNGEE. Unmatched junction bases numbered 9, after V lost 4 bases and J lost 5 bases. The CDR3 is 16 amino acids. Looking up the rest from reference TRBV9 and TRBJ2-1 gives the full variable domain: DSGVTQTPKHLITATGQRVTLRCSPRSGDLSVYWYQQSLDQGLQFLIQYYNGEERAKGNILERFSAQQFPDLHSELNLSSLELGDSALYFCASSSPKRGGDNEQFFGPGTRLTVL.

This clonotype was detected only a few times. The chain employs TRBV4-2 and TRBJ2-2; 8 bases match TRBD2. Germline V CDR1 and CDR2: LGHNA, YNFKEQ. This CDR3 comprises 19 residues. The V gene end was trimmed by 1 base and the J gene end by 8 bases; junction bases not matched to a gene: 18. The CDR3 sequence is CASSQGTSNFRHTWGELFF. The CDR3 DNA sequence: TGTGCCAGCAGCCAAGGGACTAGCAATTTTCGTCATACCTGGGGGGAGCTGTTTTTT.

The rearrangement links TRBV7-6 to TRBJ2-7; TRBD2 aligns across 7 bases. Germline CDR1 and CDR2: SGHVS and FNYEAQ. Trimming took 6 bases from V and 0 from J; bases not matched to a gene: 8. The CDR3 sequence is 15 residues long. The CDR3 loop is CASSRGEGLSYEQYF. The DNA of the CDR3 is TGTGCCAGCAGTCGCGGGGAGGGTCTCTCCTACGAGCAGTACTTC.

CDR3 in DNA: TGTGCCAGCAGCAGAAGTAGAAACGAGCAGTACTTC. It translates to CASSRSRNEQYF. The chain is built from TRBV7-2 and TRBJ2-1; D not resolved. The DNA end lines up better with TRBJ2-7; the J call may be wrong. Germline loops: CDR1 SGHTA, CDR2 FQGNSA. This CDR3 region has 12 residues.

The rearrangement joins TRBV6-2 or TRBV6-3 to TRBJ2-3, with 9 bases aligning to TRBD2. The germline V gene has CDR1 MNHEY and CDR2 SVGEGT. V lost 0 bases to trimming and J lost 5 bases; unmatched junction nucleotides: 9. The CDR3 consists of 17 residues. DNA for the CDR3: TGTGCCAGCAGTTACTCGAAAGGCGGGGGGGCCAGAGATACGCAGTATTTT. Residues: CASSYSKGGGARDTQYF.

There are a few counts of this clonotype. V gene TRBV3-1 combines with J gene TRBJ1-4; D gene ambiguous. V shed 7 bases and J shed 2 bases, with 11 bases lying between them. Germline-derived CDR1 and CDR2 are LGHDT and YNNKEL (reference sequence). The CDR3 has 14 amino acids. CDR3: CASTARRTNEKLFF. The CDR3 DNA sequence: TGTGCCAGCACCGCACGAAGGACTAATGAAAAACTGTTTTTT.

This clonotype was detected a few times. The chain has TRBV4-3 and TRBJ2-1; TRBD2 agrees at 8 bases. The CDR3 runs 15 residues. Losses at the gene ends were 2 bases for V and 4 bases for J; bases not matched to a gene: 4. Germline V gene data show CDR1 as LGHNA and CDR2 as YSLEER. CDR3 sequence reads: CASSQPLAAYNEQFF. The CDR3 DNA reads TGCGCCAGCAGCCAACCACTAGCGGCGTACAATGAGCAGTTCTTC.

The chain carries TRBV7-9 and TRBJ1-1, with D perhaps matching TRBD1 (5 bases). Germline V gene lookup returns CDR1 SEHNR and CDR2 FQNEAQ (reference sequence). V shed 7 bases and J shed 4 bases, with 13 bases lying between them. The CDR3 runs to 13 residues. CDR3 nucleotide sequence: TGTGCCAGCAATTCGGCGGGGGGCACTGAAGCTTTCTTT. Protein product: CASNSAGGTEAFF.

The chain combines TRBV9 with TRBJ2-5; D perhaps matches TRBD1 (6 bases). The end of the DNA aligns better with TRBJ2-7, so the J call may be wrong. The CDR3 loop spans 15 amino acids. The V gene's germline CDR1 is SGDLS and CDR2 YYNGEE. The CDR3 is CASSVAGQGIVEQYF. The CDR3 DNA reads as TGTGCCAGCAGCGTAGCGGGGCAGGGGATAGTCGAGCAGTACTTC.

The rearrangement links TRBV2 to TRBJ1-2, with 7 bases lining up with TRBD1. Germline CDR1 and CDR2: SNHLY and FYNNEI. V shed 7 bases, J shed 8 bases, and the junction held 13 bases outside the gene matches. The CDR3 has 14 residues. CDR3 amino acids: CASIEGQRFGGYTF. For the CDR3, the DNA is TGTGCCAGCATAGAGGGACAGCGTTTTGGAGGCTACACCTTC.

The rearrangement uses TRBV29-1 and TRBJ2-5, with 7 bases lining up with TRBD1. V lost 5 bases to trimming and J lost 5 bases; unmatched junction nucleotides: 5. This CDR3 region has 12 residues. Per the germline V gene, CDR1 is SQVTM and CDR2 is ANQGSEA. CDR3: CSVRGPTETQYF. CDR3 DNA sequence: TGCAGCGTTAGGGGGCCGACTGAGACCCAGTACTTC.

The genes are TRBV7-2 and TRBJ2-1; possibly TRBD1 for D (5 bases). The CDR3 contains 15 residues. The V and J ends lost 5 bases and 4 bases respectively, with 15 bases between them. The germline gives CDR1 SGHTA, CDR2 FQGNSA. CDR3 protein: CASSIIGAEYNEQFF. DNA of the CDR3: TGTGCCAGCAGCATAATAGGGGCAGAATACAATGAGCAGTTCTTC.

The CDR3: CASSPSIQGADIQYF. DNA for the CDR3: TGCGCCAGCAGCCCCTCCATACAGGGGGCGGACATTCAGTACTTC. This chain links TRBV5-1 with TRBJ2-4; 9 bases agree with TRBD1. After removal of 4 bases from V and 8 bases from J, the junction contained 10 bases not matched to a gene. The CDR3 is 15 amino acids. Germline CDR1 and CDR2: SGHRS and YFSETQ.

V usage is TRBV27 and J usage is TRBJ1-1; D perhaps matches TRBD1 (5 bases). V was pared by 6 bases and J by 10 bases, with 12 bases between. The CDR3 has 11 residues. Germline loops: CDR1 MNHEY, CDR2 SMNVEV (reference sequence). Here the CDR3 DNA reads TGTGCCAGCAGCCAGGGAAGTGGAGCTTTCTTT. Encoded protein: CASSQGSGAFF.

V is TRBV6-4 and J is TRBJ2-2, with 11 bases fitting TRBD2. The V segment lost 0 bases and the J segment 5 bases; nucleotides outside the gene matches: 5. CDR1 is MRHNA, CDR2 SNTAGT, per germline. The CDR3 consists of 17 residues. This CDR3 is CASSDSTSGSETGELFF. Here the CDR3 DNA reads TGTGCCAGCAGTGACTCCACTAGCGGGAGTGAAACCGGGGAGCTGTTTTTT.

The chain recombines TRBV14 with TRBJ1-5, with D unresolved. CDR3 length equals 13 residues. Trimming removed 5 bases from V and 3 bases from J, with 8 bases in between. Germline loops: CDR1 SGHDN, CDR2 FVKESK. The DNA of the CDR3 is TGTGCCAGCAGCGACGGCTCCAATCAGCCCCAGCATTTT. Protein product: CASSDGSNQPQHF.

V usage is TRBV24-1 and J usage is TRBJ2-5; D gene unclear. The CDR3 is made up of 13 amino acids. Germline V gene lookup returns CDR1 KGHDR and CDR2 SFDVKD. V was clipped by 4 bases and J by 5 bases, with 10 bases between them. The CDR3 here is CATSDPNDETQYF. The DNA of the CDR3 is TGTGCCACCAGTGACCCCAATGATGAGACCCAGTACTTC.

This clonotype was found once. The V call is TRBV4-2, the J call TRBJ1-4; D possibly corresponds to TRBD1 (6 bases). V lost 0 bases and J lost 7, with 15 bases in between. The CDR3 length is 16 residues. In germline, CDR1 is LGHNA, CDR2 YNFKEQ. The CDR3 is CASSQEVGQGSEKLFF. The CDR3 DNA reads TGTGCCAGCAGCCAAGAGGTAGGGCAGGGGAGTGAAAAACTGTTTTTT.